This paragraph covers one T cell receptor (beta chain) sequence. The data are from a study of blood T cell repertoires in COVID-19. Study-wide context: From T cells, B-cell-depleted T cells, or PBMCs came the material, which was cDNA or gDNA.

Assay used: immunoSEQ multiplex PCR; TCRdb lists only in-frame clones, some missing. This table has over 150,000 clones, 88% appearing once. Each participant's cohort was designated according to participant-reported clinical history. Sample: PBMCs or T cells enriched from blood (not recorded which). This TCR was recovered from a woman younger than 35 who had recovered from COVID-19.

The CDR3 nucleotides read TGTGCCTGGAGTGCCGGGACAGGGTATGGCTACACCTTC. Amino acid sequence: CAWSAGTGYGYTF. This chain uses TRBV30 with TRBJ1-2, with 9 bases that match TRBD1. In germline, CDR1 is GTSNPN, CDR2 SVGIG (reference sequence). Losses at the gene ends were 1 base for V and 5 bases for J; bases not matched to a gene: 2. This CDR3 is 13 amino acids long.